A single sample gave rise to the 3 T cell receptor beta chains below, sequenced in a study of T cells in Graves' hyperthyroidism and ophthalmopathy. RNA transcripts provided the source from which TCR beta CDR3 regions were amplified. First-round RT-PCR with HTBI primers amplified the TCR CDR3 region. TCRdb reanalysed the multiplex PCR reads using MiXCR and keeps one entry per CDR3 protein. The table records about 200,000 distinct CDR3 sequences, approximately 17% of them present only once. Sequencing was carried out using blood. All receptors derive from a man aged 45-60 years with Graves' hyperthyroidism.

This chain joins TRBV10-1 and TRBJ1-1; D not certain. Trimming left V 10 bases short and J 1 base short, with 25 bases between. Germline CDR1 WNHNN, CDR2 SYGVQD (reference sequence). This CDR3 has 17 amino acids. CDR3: CAIPGQESLLGNTEAFF. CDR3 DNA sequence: TGCGCCATCCCTGGGCAGGAGTCACTTCTGGGGAACACTGAAGCTTTCTTT.

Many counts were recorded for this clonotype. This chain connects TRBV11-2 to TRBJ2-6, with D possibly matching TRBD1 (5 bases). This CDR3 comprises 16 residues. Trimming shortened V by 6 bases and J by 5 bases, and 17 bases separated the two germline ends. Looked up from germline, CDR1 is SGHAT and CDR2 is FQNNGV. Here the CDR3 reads CASRGVKELRANVLTF. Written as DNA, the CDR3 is TGTGCCAGCAGAGGGGTTAAGGAGTTGAGGGCCAACGTCCTGACTTTC.

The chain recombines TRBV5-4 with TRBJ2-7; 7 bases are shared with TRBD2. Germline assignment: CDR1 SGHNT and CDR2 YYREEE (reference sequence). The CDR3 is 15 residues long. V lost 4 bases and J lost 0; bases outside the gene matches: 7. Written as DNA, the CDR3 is TGTGCCAGCAGCACGAACCTAGCGGTCTCCTACGAGCAGTACTTC. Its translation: CASSTNLAVSYEQYF.